The source of this T cell receptor (beta chain) is a study of breast tumors, draining lymph nodes, adjacent tissues listed by TCRdb under 2016. Notes on the research overall: The study compared TCR beta repertoires across tumor, adjacent nontumor tissue and axillary lymph nodes from breast cancer patients. In human breast cancer, the study set out to assess how tumor, surrounding tissue and draining lymph node repertoires relate to one another and whether T cells might be exchanged between them. The paper's findings and limits, for the study overall: Rather than being directly demonstrated, the conclusion that tumor T cells originate in lymph nodes was presented as consistent with a hypothesis. Tumor and nontumor tissue repertoires were found to be significantly more similar in luminal-like than in basal-like breast cancer. Tumors showed preferential V and J gene usage, and their T-cell repertoire diversity fell below that of lymph nodes yet above that of nontumor tissue. The data were considered consistent with the idea that most tumor T cells come from the lymph node and then expand in tumor tissue.

This clonotype was seen ten or more times. Its antigen is still unknown. Base qualities were left out, and no much larger clone turns up one base away. Lymph node samples were obtained from the axillary draining lymph nodes of breast cancer patients. The instrument given in TCRdb is Illumina HiSeq 2000. Multiplex PCR amplification was used to generate the TCR beta chain libraries. High-throughput sequencing was used to analyze the amplified TCR beta chain products. TCRdb reprocessing: public reads trimmed at Q25 with fastp, clones called with MiXCR, in-frame beta chains kept. Records with the same CDR3 protein are collapsed into one entry carrying the most frequent genes and DNA. The sample data list roughly 260,000 distinct CDR3 sequences, and about 30% of these were observed just once. The ten largest account for roughly 1.1% of the sample. The CDR3 spans 15 residues, from the cysteine through the phenylalanine. This entry keeps only the CDR3 DNA: 45 bases, framed from base 1. The trim is 1 base for V and 1 base for J, with a gap of 8 bases between the germline ends. In the germline V gene (reference sequence), CDR1 corresponds to SGHKS and CDR2 to YYEKEE.

Sequenced material: axillary lymph node tissue. The receptor comes from a female donor with breast cancer. Some clones in this sample may be carry-over from other donors' samples. The chain is encoded by TRBV5-5 joined to TRBJ2-2, and the D gene may be TRBD2, 6 bases matching. CDR3 region: CASSLRGLNTGELFF. The sequenced DNA: TGTGCCAGCAGCTTGCGGGGACTGAACACCGGGGAGCTGTTTTTT. Supplemented by the reference TRBV5-5 and TRBJ2-2 proteins around the CDR3, the complete variable domain is DAGVTQSPTHLIKTRGQQVTLRCSPISGHKSVSWYQQVLGQGPQFIFQYYEKEERGRGNFPDRFSARQFPNYSSELNVNALLLGDSALYLCASSLRGLNTGELFFGEGSRLTVL.